This T cell receptor (beta chain) comes out of a study of cytomegalovirus exposure and HLA in healthy donors. V was clipped by 6 bases and J by 0 bases; unmatched bases: 7. The CDR3 covers 17 residues. CDR1 is LNHDA, CDR2 SQIVND, per germline (reference sequence). A multiplex PCR was run with 60 Vbeta primers and 13 Jbeta primers. Assay used: immunoSEQ multiplex PCR; TCRdb lists only in-frame clones, some missing. The sample consists of tens of thousands of clones, more than 65% of them appearing once. The genes are TRBV19 and TRBJ2-1; 11 bases are shared with TRBD2. What was sequenced was PBMCs. This receptor was identified in a male donor in good health and CMV-seropositive. CDR3 sequence: CASRDTSGGYSYNEQFF. As DNA, the CDR3 is TGTGCCAGTAGAGATACTAGCGGGGGTTACTCCTACAATGAGCAGTTCTTC.